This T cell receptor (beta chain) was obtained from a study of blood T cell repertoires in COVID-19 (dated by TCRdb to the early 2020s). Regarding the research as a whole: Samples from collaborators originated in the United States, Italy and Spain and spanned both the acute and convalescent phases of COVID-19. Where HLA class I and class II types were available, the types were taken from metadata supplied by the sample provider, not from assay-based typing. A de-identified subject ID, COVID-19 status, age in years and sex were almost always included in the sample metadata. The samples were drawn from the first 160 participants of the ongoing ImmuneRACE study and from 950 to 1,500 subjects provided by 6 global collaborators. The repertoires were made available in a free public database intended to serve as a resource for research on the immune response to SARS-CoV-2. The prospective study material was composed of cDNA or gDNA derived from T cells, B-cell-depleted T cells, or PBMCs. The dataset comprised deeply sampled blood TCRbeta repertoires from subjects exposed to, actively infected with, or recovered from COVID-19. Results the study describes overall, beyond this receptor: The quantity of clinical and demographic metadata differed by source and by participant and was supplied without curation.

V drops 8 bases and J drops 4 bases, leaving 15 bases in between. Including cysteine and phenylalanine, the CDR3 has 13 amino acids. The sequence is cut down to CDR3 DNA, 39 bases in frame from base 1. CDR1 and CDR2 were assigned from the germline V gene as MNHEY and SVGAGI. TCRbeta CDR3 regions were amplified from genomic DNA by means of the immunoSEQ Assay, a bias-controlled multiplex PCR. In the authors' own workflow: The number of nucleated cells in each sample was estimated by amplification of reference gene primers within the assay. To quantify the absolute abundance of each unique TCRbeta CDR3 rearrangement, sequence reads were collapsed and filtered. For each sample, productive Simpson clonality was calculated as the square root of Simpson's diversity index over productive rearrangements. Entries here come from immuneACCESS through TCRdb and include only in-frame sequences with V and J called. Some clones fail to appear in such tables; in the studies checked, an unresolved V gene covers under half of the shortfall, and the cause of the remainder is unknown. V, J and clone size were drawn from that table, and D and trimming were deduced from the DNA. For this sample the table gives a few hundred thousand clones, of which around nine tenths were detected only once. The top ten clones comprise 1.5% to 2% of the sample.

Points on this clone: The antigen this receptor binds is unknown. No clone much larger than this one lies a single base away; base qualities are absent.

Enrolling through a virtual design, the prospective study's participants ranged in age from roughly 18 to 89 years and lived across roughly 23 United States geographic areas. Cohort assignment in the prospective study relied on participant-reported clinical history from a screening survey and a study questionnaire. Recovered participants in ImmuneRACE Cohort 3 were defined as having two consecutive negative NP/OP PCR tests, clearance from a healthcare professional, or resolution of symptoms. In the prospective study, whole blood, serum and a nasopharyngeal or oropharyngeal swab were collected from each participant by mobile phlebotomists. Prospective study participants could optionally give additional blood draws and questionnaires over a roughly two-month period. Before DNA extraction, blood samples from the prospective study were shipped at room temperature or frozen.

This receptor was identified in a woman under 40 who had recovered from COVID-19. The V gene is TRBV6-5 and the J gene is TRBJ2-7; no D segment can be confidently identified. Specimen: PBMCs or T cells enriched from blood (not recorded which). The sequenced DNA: TGTGCCAGCCGAGCCATAGTACAGTACGAGCAGTACTTC. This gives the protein CASRAIVQYEQYF.